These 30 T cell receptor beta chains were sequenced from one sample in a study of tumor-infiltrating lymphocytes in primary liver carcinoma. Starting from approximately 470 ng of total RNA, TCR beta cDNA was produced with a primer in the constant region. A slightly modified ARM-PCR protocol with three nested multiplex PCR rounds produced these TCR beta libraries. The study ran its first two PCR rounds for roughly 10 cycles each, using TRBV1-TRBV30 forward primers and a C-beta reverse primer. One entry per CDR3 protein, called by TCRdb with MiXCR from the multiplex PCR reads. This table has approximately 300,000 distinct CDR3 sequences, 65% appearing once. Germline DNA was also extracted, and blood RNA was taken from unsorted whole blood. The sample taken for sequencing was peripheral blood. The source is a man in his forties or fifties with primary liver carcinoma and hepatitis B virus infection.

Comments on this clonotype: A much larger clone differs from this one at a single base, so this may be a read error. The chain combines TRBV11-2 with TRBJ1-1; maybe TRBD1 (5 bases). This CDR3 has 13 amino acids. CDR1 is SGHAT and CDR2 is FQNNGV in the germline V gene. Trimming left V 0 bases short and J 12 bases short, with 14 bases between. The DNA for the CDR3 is TGTGCCAGCAGCTTAGACCCAGGGACGAAAACTTTCTTT. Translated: CASSLDPGTKTFF.

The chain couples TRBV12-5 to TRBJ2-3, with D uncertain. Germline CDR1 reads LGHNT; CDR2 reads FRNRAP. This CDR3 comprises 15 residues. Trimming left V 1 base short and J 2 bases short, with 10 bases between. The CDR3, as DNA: TGTGCTAGTGGTTTGGGACTCGCCCACACAGATACGCAGTATTTT. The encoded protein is CASGLGLAHTDTQYF.

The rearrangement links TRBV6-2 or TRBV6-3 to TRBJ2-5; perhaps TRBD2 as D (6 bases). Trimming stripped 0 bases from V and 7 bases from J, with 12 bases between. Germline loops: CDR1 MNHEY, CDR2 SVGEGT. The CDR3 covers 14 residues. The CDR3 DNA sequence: TGTGCCAGCAGTTACTCCTACGGGGGTGGGACCCAGTACTTC. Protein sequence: CASSYSYGGGTQYF.

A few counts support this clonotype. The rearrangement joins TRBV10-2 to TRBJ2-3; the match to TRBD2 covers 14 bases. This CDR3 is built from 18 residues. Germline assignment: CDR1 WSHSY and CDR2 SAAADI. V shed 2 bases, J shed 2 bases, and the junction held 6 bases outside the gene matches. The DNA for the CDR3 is TGCGCCAGCAGTGAGAGACCGGGACTAGCGGGAGCCACAGATACGCAGTATTTT. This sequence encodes CASSERPGLAGATDTQYF.

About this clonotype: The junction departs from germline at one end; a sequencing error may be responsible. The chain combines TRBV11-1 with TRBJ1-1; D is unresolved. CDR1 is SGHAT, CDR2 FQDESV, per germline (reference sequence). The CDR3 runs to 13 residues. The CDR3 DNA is TGTGCCAGCAGTTTAGATGAGAAGGTTTTCGTTTTCTTT. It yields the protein CASSLDEKVFVFF.

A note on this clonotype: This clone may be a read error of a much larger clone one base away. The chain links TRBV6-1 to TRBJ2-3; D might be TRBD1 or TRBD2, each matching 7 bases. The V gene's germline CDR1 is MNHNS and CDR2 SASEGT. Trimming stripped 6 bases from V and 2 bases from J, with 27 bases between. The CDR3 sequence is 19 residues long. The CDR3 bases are TGTGCCAGCAGGGGGACAGCATCTGGACAAGCGGGAAACACAGATACGCAGTATTTT. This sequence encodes CASRGTASGQAGNTDTQYF.

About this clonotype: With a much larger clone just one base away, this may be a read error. This CDR3 is CTSSEAGQSYEQYF. CDR3 bases: TGTACCAGCAGTGAAGCCGGCCAGTCATACGAGCAGTACTTC. V is TRBV6-1 and J is TRBJ2-7; D is undetermined. This CDR3 is 14 amino acids long. Germline assignment: CDR1 MNHNS and CDR2 SASEGT.

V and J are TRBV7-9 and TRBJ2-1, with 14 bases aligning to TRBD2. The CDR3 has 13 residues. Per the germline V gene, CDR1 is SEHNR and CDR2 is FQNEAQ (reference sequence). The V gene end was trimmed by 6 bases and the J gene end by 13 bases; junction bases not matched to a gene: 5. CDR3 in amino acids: CASSSGTSGSQFF. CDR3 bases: TGTGCCAGCAGTTCCGGGACTAGCGGGAGTCAGTTCTTC.

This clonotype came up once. The CDR3 sequence is CASSHLTSGSSYEQYF. The CDR3 region has the DNA TGCGCCAGCAGCCACCTGACTAGCGGGAGCTCCTACGAGCAGTACTTC. The chain recombines TRBV5-1 with TRBJ2-7, with 12 bases matching TRBD2. The CDR3 sequence is 16 residues long. Germline values: CDR1 SGHRS, CDR2 YFSETQ. J was trimmed by 0 bases and V by 4 bases; bases with no gene match: 5. Supplemented by reference TRBV5-1 and TRBJ2-7, the full variable domain reads KAGVTQTPRYLIKTRGQQVTLSCSPISGHRSVSWYQQTPGQGLQFLFEYFSETQRNKGNFPGRFSGRQFSNSRSEMNVSTLELGDSALYLCASSHLTSGSSYEQYFGPGTRLTVT.

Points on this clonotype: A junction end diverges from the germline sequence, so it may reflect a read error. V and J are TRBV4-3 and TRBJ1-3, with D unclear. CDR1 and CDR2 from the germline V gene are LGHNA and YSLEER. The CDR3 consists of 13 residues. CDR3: CTSSQDYGNTIYF. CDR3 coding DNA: TGCACCAGCAGCCAAGATTATGGTAACACCATATATTTT.

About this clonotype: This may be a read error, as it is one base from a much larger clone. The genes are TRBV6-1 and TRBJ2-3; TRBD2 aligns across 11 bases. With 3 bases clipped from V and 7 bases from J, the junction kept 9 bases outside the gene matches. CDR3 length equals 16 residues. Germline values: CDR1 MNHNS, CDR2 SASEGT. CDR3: CASSELLAGGTYTQYF. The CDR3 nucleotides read TGTGCCAGCAGTGAGCTTCTAGCGGGAGGAACATATACGCAGTATTTT.

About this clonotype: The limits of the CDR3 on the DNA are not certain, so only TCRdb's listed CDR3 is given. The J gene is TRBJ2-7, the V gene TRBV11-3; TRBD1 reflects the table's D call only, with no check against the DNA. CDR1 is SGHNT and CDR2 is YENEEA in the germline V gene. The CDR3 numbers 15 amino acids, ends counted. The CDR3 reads CASSSSVGPGADQCF.

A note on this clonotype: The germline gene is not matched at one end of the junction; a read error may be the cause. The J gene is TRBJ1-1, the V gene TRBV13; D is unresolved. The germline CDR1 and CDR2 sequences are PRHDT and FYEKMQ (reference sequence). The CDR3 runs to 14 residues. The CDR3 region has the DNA TGTACCAGCAGCTTAAATGGGGTGGCCTTTGGAGCTTTCTTT. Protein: CTSSLNGVAFGAFF.

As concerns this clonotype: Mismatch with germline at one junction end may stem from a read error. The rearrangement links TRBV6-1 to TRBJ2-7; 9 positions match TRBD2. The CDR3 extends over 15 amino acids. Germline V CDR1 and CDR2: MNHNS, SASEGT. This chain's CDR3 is CASSEETSGKYERYF. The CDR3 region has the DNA TGTGCCAGCAGTGAAGAGACTAGCGGAAAATACGAGCGGTACTTC.

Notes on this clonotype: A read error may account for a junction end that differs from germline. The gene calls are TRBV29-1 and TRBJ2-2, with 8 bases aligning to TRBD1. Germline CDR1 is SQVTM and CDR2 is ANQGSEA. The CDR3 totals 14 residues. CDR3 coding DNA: TGTAGAGCCCAAGGACAGGGTAACACCGGGGAGCTGTTTTTT. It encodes CRAQGQGNTGELFF.

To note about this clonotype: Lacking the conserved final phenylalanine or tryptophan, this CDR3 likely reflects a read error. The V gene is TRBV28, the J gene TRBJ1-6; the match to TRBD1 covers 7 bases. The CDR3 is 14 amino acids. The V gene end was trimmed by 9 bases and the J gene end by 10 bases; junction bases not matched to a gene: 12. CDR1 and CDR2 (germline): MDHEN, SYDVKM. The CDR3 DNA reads TGTGCCAGGCTGCCCCAGGGGGGAACCTCACCCCTCCACATT. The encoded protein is CARLPQGGTSPLHI.

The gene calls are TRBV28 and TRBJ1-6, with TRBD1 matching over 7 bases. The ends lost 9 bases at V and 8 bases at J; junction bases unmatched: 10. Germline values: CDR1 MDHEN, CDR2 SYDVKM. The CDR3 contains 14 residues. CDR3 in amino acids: CASSTRGQYSPLHF. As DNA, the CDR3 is TGTGCCAGTTCGACGCGGGGACAGTATTCACCCCTCCACTTT.

The CDR3 here is CASSYSSYGSALGDTQYF. CDR3 in DNA: TGTGCCAGCAGTTACTCGAGTTACGGCAGTGCTCTTGGAGATACGCAGTATTTT. V usage is TRBV6-5 and J usage is TRBJ2-3; D unresolved. V lost 0 bases and J lost 5, with 21 bases in between. This CDR3 comprises 18 residues. Germline V CDR1 and CDR2: MNHEY, SVGAGI.

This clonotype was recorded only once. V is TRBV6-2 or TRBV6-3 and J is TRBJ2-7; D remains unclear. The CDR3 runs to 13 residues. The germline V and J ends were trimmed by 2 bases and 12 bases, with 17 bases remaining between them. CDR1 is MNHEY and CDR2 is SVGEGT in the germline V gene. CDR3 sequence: CASSYQVAYKRYF. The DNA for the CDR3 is TGTGCCAGCAGTTACCAGGTCGCCTACAAGCGGTACTTC.

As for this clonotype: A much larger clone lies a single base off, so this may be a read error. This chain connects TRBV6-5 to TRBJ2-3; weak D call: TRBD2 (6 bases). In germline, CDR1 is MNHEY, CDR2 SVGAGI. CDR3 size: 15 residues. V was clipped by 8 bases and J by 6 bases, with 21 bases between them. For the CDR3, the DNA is TGTGCCAGCGGTAGGAGCCCCTTCCGGGGGGATACGCAGTATTTT. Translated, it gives CASGRSPFRGDTQYF.

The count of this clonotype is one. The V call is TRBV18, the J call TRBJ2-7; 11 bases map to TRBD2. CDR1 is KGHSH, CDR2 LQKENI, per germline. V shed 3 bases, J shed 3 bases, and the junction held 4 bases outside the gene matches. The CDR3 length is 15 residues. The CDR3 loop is CASSPGTSGNYEQYF. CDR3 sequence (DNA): TGTGCCAGCTCACCCGGGACTAGCGGAAACTACGAGCAGTACTTC.

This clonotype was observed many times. CDR3 bases: TGCGCCAGCAGCTTATTACAGGCAGAGCAGTTCTTC. Translation: CASSLLQAEQFF. The chain links TRBV5-1 to TRBJ2-1, with D perhaps TRBD1 (5 bases). The germline V and J ends were trimmed by 2 bases and 10 bases, with 10 bases remaining between them. The CDR3 is 12 residues long. Germline V gene sequence: CDR1 SGHRS, CDR2 YFSETQ.

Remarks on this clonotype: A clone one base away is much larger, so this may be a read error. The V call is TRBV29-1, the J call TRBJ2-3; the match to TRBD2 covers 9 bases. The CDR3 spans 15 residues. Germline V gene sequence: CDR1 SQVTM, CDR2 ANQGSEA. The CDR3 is CSATSTSGSTDTLYF. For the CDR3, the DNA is TGCAGCGCTACCTCGACTAGCGGCAGCACAGATACGCTGTATTTT.

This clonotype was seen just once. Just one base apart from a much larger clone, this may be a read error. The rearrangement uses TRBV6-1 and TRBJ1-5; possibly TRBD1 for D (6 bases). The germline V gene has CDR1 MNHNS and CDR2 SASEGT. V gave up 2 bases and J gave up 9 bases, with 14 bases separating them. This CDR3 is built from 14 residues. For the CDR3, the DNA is TGTGCCAGCAGTGAAAGGGGGTTCTATCGGCCCCAGCATTTT. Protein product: CASSERGFYRPQHF.

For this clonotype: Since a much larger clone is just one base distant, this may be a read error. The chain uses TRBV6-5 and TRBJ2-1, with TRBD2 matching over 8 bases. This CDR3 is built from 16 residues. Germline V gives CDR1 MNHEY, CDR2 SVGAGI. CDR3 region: CASNTSGLSSYNELFF. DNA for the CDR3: TGTGCCAGCAATACTAGCGGCCTCAGCTCCTACAATGAGCTGTTCTTC.

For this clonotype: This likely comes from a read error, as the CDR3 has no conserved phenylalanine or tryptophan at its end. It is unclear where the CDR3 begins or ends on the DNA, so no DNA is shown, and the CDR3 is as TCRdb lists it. CDR3 region: CNVDPGFTGYNEKVY. The chain carries TRBV29-1 and TRBJ2-1; the table assigns TRBD1, which was not confirmed against the DNA. Germline V gene sequence: CDR1 SQVTM, CDR2 ANQGSEA. The CDR3 has 15 residues if both end residues are counted.

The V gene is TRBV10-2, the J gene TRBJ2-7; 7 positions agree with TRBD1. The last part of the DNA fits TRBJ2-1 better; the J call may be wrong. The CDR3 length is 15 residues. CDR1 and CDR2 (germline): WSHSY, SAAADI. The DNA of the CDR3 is TGCGCCAGCAGCCACACAGGGGCCATCGCCTACGAGCAGTTCTTC. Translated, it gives CASSHTGAIAYEQFF.

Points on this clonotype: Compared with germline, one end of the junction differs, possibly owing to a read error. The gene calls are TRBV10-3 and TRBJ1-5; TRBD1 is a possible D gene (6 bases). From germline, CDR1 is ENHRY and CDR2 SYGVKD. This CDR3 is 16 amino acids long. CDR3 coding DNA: TGTGTCATCAGTGCCCGGGGGCCCCAGGCGCGTCAGCCCCAGCATTTT. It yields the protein CVISARGPQARQPQHF.

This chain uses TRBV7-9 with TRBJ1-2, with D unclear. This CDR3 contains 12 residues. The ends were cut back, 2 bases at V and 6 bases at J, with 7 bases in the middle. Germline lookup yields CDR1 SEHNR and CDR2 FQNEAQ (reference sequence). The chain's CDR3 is CASSLSDNGYTF. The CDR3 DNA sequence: TGTGCCAGCAGCTTATCCGATAATGGCTACACCTTC.

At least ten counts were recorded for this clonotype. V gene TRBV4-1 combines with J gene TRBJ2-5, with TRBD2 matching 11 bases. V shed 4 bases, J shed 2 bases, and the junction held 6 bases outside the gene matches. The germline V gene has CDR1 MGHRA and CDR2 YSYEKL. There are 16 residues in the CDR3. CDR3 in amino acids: CASSPIAGGPQETQYF. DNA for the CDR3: TGCGCCAGCAGCCCTATAGCGGGAGGGCCGCAAGAGACCCAGTACTTC.